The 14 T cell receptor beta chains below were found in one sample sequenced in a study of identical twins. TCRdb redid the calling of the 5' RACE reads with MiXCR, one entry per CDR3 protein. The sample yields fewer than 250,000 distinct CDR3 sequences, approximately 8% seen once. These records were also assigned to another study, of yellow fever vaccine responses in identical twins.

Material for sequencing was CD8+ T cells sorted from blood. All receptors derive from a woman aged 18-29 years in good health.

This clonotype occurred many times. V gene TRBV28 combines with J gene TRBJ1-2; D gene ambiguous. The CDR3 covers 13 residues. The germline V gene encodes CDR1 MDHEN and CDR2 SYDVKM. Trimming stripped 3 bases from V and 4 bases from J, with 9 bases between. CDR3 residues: CASSFGSSYGYTF. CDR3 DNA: TGTGCCAGCAGTTTTGGTTCCAGCTATGGCTACACCTTC.

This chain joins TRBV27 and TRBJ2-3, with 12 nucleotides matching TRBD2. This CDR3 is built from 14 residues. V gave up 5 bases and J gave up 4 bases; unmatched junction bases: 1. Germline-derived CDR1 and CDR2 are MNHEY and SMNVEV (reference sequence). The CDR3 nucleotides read TGTGCCAGCAGTCCTAGCGGGAGGGCAGATACGCAGTATTTT. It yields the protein CASSPSGRADTQYF.

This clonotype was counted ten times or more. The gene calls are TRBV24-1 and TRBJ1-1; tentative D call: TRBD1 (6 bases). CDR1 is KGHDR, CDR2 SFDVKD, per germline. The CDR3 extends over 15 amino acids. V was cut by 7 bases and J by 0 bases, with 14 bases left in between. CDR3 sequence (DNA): TGTGCCACCAGCCCCGGGACACCGATGAACACTGAAGCTTTCTTT. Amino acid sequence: CATSPGTPMNTEAFF.

The DNA of the CDR3 is TGTGCCAGCAGACCGCGGACCCGGGGAATGAACACTGAAGCTTTCTTT. Translating gives CASRPRTRGMNTEAFF. The V and J genes are TRBV7-6 and TRBJ1-1; no clear D gene. The CDR3 is 16 residues long. From germline, CDR1 is SGHVS and CDR2 FNYEAQ. V lost 6 bases, J lost 0 bases, and 17 bases lay in between.

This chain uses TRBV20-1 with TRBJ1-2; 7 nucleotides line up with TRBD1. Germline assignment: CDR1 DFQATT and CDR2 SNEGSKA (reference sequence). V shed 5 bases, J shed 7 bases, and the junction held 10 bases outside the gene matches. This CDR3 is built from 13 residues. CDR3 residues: CSAWGQPAGGYTF. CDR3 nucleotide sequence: TGCAGTGCTTGGGGACAGCCTGCCGGTGGCTACACCTTC.

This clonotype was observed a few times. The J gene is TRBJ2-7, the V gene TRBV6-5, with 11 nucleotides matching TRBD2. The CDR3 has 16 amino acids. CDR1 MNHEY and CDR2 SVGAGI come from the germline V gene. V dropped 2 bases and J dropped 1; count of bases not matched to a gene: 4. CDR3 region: CASSYGGTSGSYEQYF. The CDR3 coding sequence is TGTGCCAGCAGTTACGGGGGGACTAGCGGATCCTACGAGCAGTACTTC.

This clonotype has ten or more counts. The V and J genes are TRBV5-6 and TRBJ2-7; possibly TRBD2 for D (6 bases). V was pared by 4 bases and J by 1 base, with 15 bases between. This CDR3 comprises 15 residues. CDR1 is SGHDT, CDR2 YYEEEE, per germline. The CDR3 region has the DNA TGTGCCAGCAGCCGCCCGGGACTGACATCCTACGAGCAGTACGTC. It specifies CASSRPGLTSYEQYV.

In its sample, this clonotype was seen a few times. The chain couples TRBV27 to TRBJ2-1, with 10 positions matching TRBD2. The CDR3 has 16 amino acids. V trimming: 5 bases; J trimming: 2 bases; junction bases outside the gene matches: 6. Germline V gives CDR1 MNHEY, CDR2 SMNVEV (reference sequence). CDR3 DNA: TGTGCCAGCAGTGCTTTAGCGGGGGGTACCTACAATGAGCAGTTCTTC. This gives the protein CASSALAGGTYNEQFF.

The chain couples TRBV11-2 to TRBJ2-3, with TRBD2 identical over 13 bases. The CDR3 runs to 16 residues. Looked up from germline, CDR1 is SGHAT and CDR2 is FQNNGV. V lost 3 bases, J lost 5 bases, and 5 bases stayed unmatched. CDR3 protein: CASSFGLAGDLDTQYF. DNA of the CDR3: TGTGCCAGCAGCTTTGGACTAGCGGGAGACTTAGATACGCAGTATTTT.

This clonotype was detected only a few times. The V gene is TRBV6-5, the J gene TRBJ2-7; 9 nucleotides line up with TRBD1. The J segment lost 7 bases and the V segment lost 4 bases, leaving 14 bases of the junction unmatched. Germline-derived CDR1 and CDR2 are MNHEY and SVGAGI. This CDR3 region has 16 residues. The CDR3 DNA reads TGTGCCAGCAGTTGGGCACACAGGGGGCCCGACCGGGAGCAGTACTTC. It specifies CASSWAHRGPDREQYF.

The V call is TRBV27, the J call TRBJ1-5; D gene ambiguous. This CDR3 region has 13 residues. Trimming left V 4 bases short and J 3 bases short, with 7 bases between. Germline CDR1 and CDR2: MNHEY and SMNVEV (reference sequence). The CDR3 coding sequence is TGTGCCAGCAGTTGGGGTATCAATCAGCCCCAGCATTTT. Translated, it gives CASSWGINQPQHF.

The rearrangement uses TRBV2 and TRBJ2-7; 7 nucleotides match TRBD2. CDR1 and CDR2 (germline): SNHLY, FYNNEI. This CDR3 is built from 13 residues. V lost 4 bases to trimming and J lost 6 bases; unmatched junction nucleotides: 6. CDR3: CASSAGRVLEQYF. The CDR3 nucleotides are TGTGCCAGCAGTGCAGGGAGGGTACTCGAGCAGTACTTC.

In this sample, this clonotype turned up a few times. The CDR3 region has the DNA TGCAGTGTGAGCAGCCAGACCTCCTACGAGCAGTACTTC. It yields the protein CSVSSQTSYEQYF. The genes are TRBV20-1 and TRBJ2-7; no reliable D call. There are 13 residues in the CDR3. V was shortened by 7 bases and J by 0 bases, with 13 bases between the two germline ends. The germline V gene encodes CDR1 DFQATT and CDR2 SNEGSKA (reference sequence).

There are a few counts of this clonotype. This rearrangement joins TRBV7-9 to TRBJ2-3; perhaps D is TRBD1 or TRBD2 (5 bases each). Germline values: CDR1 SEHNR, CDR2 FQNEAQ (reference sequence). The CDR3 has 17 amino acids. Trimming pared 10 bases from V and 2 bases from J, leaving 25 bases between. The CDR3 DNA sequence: TGTGCCATCCTAGAGGGGCGCTACCCCGAACCCACAGATACGCAGTATTTT. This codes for CAILEGRYPEPTDTQYF.